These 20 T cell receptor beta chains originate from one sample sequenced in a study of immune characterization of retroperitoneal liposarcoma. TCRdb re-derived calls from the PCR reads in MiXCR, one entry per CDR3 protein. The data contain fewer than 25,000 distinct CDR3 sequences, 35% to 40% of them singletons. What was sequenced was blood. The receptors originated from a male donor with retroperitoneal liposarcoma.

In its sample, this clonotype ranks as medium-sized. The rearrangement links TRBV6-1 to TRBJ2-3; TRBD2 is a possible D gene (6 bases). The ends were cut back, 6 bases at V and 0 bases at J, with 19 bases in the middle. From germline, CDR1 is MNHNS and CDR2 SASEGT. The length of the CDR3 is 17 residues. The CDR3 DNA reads TGTGCCAGCAGCCCTTTTAGCGGAGGGTCTAGCACAGATACGCAGTATTTT. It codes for CASSPFSGGSSTDTQYF.

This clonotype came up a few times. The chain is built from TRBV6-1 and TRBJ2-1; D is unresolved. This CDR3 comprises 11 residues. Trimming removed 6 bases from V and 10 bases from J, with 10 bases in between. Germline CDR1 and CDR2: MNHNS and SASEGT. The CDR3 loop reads CASRFSYEQFF. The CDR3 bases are TGTGCCAGCAGGTTTTCCTACGAGCAGTTCTTC.

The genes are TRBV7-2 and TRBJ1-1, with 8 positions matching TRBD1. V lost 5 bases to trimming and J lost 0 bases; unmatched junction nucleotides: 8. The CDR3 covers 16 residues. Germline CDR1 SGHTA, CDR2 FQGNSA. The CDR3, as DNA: TGTGCCAGCAGCCCCAGAGGGACAGGCCTGAACACTGAAGCTTTCTTT. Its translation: CASSPRGTGLNTEAFF.

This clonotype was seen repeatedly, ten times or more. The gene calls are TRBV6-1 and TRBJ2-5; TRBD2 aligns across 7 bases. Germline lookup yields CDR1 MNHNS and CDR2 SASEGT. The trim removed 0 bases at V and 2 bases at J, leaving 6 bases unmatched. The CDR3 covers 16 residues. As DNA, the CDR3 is TGTGCCAGCAGTGAAGCCCGGGCTAGCGGACAAGAGACCCAGTACTTC. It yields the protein CASSEARASGQETQYF.

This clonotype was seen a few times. CDR3 DNA: TGTGCCAGCAGCCCCCTTGGAGGAAAGCTGTACGAGCAGTACTTC. Protein product: CASSPLGGKLYEQYF. The V gene is TRBV7-4, the J gene TRBJ2-7; D might be TRBD2 (5 bases). Germline V gene lookup returns CDR1 SGHVT and CDR2 SQSDAQ. CDR3 length: 15 residues. V lost 5 bases and J lost 4, with 18 bases in between. Supplemented by reference TRBV7-4 and TRBJ2-7, the full variable domain reads GAGVSQSPRYKVAKRGRDVALRCDSISGHVTLYWYRQTLGQGSEVLTYSQSDAQRDKSGRPSGRFSAERPERSVSTLKIQRTEQGDSAVYLCASSPLGGKLYEQYFGPGTRLTVT.

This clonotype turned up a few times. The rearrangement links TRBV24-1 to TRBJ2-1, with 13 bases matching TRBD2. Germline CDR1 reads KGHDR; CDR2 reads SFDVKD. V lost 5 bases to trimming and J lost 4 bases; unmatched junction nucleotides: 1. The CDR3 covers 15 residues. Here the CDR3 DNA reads TGTGCCACCAGTGGACTAGCGGGAGGTTACAATGAGCAGTTCTTC. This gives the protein CATSGLAGGYNEQFF.

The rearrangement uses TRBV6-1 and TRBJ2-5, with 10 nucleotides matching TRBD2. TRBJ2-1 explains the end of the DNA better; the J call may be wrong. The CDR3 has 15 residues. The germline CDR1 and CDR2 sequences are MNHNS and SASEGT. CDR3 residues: CASSVEAGGPETQFF. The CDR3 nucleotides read TGTGCCAGCAGTGTAGAAGCGGGGGGGCCCGAGACCCAGTTCTTC.

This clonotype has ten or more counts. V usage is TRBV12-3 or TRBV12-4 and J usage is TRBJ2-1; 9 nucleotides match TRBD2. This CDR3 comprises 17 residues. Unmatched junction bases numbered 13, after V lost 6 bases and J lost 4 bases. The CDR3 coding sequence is TGTGCCAGCAGCCTTAGTGGCTGGACTAGCGTATACAATGAGCAGTTCTTC. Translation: CASSLSGWTSVYNEQFF.

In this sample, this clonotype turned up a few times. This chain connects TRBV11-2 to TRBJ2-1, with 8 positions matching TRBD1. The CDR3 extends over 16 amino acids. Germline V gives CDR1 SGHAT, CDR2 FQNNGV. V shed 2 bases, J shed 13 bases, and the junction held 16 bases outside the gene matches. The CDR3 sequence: CASSLRTGLGENIQFF. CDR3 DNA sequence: TGTGCCAGCAGCTTAAGGACAGGGCTGGGCGAAAACATTCAGTTCTTC. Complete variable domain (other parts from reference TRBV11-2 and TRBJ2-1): EAGVAQSPRYKIIEKRQSVAFWCNPISGHATLYWYQQILGQGPKLLIQFQNNGVVDDSQLPKDRFSAERLKGVDSTLKIQPAKLEDSAVYLCASSLRTGLGENIQFFGPGTRLTVL.

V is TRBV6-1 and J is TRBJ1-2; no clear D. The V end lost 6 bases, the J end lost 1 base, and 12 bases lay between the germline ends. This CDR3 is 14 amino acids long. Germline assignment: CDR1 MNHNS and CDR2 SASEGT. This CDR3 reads CASRDRQRNYGYTF. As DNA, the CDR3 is TGTGCCAGCAGGGATCGACAACGTAACTATGGCTACACCTTC.

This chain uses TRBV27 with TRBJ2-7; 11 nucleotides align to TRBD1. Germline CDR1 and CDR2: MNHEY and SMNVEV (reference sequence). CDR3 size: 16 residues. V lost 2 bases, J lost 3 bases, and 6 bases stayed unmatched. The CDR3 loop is CASSLGTGGGGYEQYF. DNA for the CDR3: TGTGCCAGCAGTTTAGGGACAGGGGGGGGGGGCTACGAGCAGTACTTC.

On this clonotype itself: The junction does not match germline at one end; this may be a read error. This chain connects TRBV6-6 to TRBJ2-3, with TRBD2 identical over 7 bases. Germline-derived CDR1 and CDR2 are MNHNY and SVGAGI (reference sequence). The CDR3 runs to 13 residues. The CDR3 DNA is TGTGCCATGTGGGGGAGGGTAGCAGATACGCAGTATTTC. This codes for CAMWGRVADTQYF.

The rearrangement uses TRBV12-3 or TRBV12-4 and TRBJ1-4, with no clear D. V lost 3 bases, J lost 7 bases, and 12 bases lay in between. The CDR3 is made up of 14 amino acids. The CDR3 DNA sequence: TGTGCCAGCAGTTTTTCTCAGACGGTTGAAAAACTGTTTTTT. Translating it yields CASSFSQTVEKLFF.

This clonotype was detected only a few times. The chain's CDR3 is CASSYYGTNYEQYF. In DNA form, the CDR3 reads TGTGCCAGCAGTTACTATGGGACCAACTACGAGCAGTACTTC. The chain employs TRBV27 and TRBJ2-7; D tentatively reads TRBD1 or TRBD2 (5 bases each). The CDR3 is 14 amino acids. V gave up 4 bases and J gave up 3 bases, with 13 bases separating them. The germline V gene encodes CDR1 MNHEY and CDR2 SMNVEV (reference sequence).

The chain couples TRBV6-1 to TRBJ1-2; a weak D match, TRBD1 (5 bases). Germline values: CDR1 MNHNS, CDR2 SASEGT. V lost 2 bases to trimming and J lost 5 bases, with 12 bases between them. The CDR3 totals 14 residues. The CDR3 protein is CASSEPGGGYGYTF. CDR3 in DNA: TGTGCCAGCAGTGAACCGGGGGGGGGTTATGGCTACACCTTC.

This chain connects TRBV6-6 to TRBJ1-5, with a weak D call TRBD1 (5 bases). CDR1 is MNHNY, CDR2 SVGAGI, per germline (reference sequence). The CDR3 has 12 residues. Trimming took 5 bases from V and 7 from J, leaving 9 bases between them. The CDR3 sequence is CASSPDRQPQHF. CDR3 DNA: TGTGCCAGCAGTCCCGACAGACAGCCCCAGCATTTT.

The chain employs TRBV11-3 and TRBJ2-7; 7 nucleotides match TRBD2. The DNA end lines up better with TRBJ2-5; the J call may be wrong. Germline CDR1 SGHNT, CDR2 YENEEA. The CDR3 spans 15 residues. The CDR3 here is CASSLVQGLRETQYF. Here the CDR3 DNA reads TGTGCCAGCAGCTTAGTTCAGGGACTAAGGGAGACCCAGTACTTC.

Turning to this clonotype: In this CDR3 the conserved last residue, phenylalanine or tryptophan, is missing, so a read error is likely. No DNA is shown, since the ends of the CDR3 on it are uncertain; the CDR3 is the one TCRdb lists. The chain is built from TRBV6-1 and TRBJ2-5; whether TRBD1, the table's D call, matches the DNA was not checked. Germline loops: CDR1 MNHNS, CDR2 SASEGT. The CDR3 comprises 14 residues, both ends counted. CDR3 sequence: CASSYTGFGSTSGQ.

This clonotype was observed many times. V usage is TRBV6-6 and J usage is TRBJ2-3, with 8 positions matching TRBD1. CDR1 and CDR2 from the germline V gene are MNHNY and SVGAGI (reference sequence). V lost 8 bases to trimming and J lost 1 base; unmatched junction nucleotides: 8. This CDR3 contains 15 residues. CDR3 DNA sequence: TGTGCCAGCCAGGGACAGGCCGGCCGCACAGATACGCAGTATTTT. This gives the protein CASQGQAGRTDTQYF.

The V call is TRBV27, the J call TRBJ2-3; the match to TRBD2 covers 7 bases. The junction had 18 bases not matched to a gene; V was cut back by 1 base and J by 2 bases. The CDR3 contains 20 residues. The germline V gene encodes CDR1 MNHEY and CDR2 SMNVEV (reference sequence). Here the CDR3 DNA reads TGTGCCAGCAGTTTATACCGACGACCCTGGGGGGGGGACCACACAGATACGCAGTATTTT. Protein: CASSLYRRPWGGDHTDTQYF.